The 9 T cell receptor beta chains given below trace back to one sample, sequenced in a study of TIL therapy for anti-PD-1-resistant metastatic lung cancer. Time point here: pre-treatment sample, taken before nivolumab and TIL therapy. The immunoSEQ assay was v3. Some clones are missing from TCRdb's copy, which holds only in-frame ones; the method was immunoSEQ multiplex PCR. The sample holds tens of thousands of clones; around 79% are singletons and the top ten take more than 13%. The sequenced sample was blood, obtained at baseline. These receptors originate from a man between 65 and 85 years old with non-small cell lung cancer.

The rearrangement uses TRBV19 and TRBJ2-1; 8 positions match TRBD2. Germline V gene sequence: CDR1 LNHDA, CDR2 SQIVND (reference sequence). The V gene end was trimmed by 7 bases and the J gene end by 8 bases; junction bases not matched to a gene: 10. This CDR3 has 14 amino acids. The CDR3 DNA reads as TGTGCCAGTAATGGACTAGCCGCAATCGATGAGCAGTTCTTC. It translates to CASNGLAAIDEQFF.

The rearrangement uses TRBV4-3 and TRBJ1-5; D remains ambiguous. Trimming stripped 8 bases from V and 4 bases from J, with 18 bases between. CDR3 size: 15 residues. Germline CDR1 reads LGHNA; CDR2 reads YSLEER. The CDR3 loop reads CASAWEHQGNQPQHF. CDR3 sequence (DNA): TGCGCCAGCGCCTGGGAACACCAAGGAAATCAGCCCCAGCATTTT.

The chain has TRBV27 and TRBJ2-5, with TRBD2 matching 9 bases. From germline, CDR1 is MNHEY and CDR2 SMNVEV (reference sequence). The CDR3 length is 14 residues. V lost 4 bases to trimming and J lost 5 bases; unmatched junction nucleotides: 5. The CDR3 sequence is CASSSGLAIETQYF. The CDR3 coding sequence is TGTGCCAGCAGTTCGGGACTAGCAATTGAGACCCAGTACTTC.

The chain links TRBV7-2 to TRBJ1-1; a possible D gene is TRBD1 (5 bases). Germline CDR1 and CDR2: SGHTA and FQGNSA. The CDR3 consists of 12 residues. The germline V and J ends were trimmed by 0 bases and 10 bases, with 9 bases remaining between them. CDR3 in DNA: TGTGCCAGCAGCTTAGCCGGCAGGGCAGCTTTCTTT. It encodes CASSLAGRAAFF. Looking up the rest from reference TRBV7-2 and TRBJ1-1 gives the full variable domain: GAGVSQSPSNKVTEKGKDVELRCDPISGHTALYWYRQSLGQGLEFLIYFQGNSAPDKSGLPSDRFSAERTGGSVSTLTIQRTQQEDSAVYLCASSLAGRAAFFGQGTRLTVV.

This chain connects TRBV7-2 to TRBJ1-1; perhaps TRBD1 as D (6 bases). With 3 bases removed from V and 0 bases from J, the gap between germline ends came to 8 bases. This CDR3 has 14 residues. Germline CDR1 is SGHTA and CDR2 is FQGNSA. In DNA form, the CDR3 reads TGTGCCAGCAGCTTGACAGGCTTGAACACTGAAGCTTTCTTT. Protein product: CASSLTGLNTEAFF.

This chain uses TRBV11-3 with TRBJ2-7, with no clear D. The V and J ends lost 6 bases and 4 bases respectively, with 10 bases between them. The CDR3 has 12 residues. Germline CDR1 is SGHNT and CDR2 is YENEEA. CDR3 loop: CASSSDGYEQYF. CDR3 nucleotide sequence: TGTGCCAGCAGTTCCGACGGTTACGAGCAGTACTTC.

The chain carries TRBV7-2 and TRBJ1-5; D is possibly TRBD1 (6 bases). CDR1 is SGHTA, CDR2 FQGNSA, per germline. This CDR3 is 15 amino acids long. V shed 1 base and J shed 6 bases, with 13 bases lying between them. DNA of the CDR3: TGTGCCAGCAGCTTAGGTACGGGACAAGGTCAGCCCCAGCATTTT. Translated, it gives CASSLGTGQGQPQHF.

This clone turned up a few times. CDR3 nucleotide sequence: TGTGCCAGCAGTTTGACAGGAGGCAATCAGCCCCAGCATTTT. Translation gives CASSLTGGNQPQHF. The J gene is TRBJ1-5, the V gene TRBV28; TRBD1 might be the D (6 bases). Trimming removed 3 bases at V and 2 bases at J, with 8 bases between. Germline V lookup: CDR1 MDHEN, CDR2 SYDVKM. The CDR3 has 14 residues.

The V gene is TRBV5-4, the J gene TRBJ1-6; D is possibly TRBD1 (6 bases). The length of the CDR3 is 13 residues. Germline-derived CDR1 and CDR2 are SGHNT and YYREEE (reference sequence). DNA for the CDR3: TGTGCGAGTAGGACAGACTATAATTCACCCCTCCACTTT. Translating it yields CASRTDYNSPLHF.